This passage covers 21 T cell receptor beta chains from one sample sequenced in a study of identical twins. TCRdb recomputed calls from the 5' RACE reads with MiXCR, one row per CDR3 protein. Of approximately 670,000 distinct CDR3 sequences in the sample, 5.5% to 6.5% were seen once. Sequenced sample: naive T cells sorted from blood. These receptors came from a man aged 18-30 years in good health.

This clonotype was found a few times. The rearrangement uses TRBV29-1 and TRBJ2-1; 11 bases line up with TRBD2. Trimming at V came to 0 bases and at J to 8 bases, leaving 6 bases not matched to a gene. CDR1 and CDR2 from the germline V gene are SQVTM and ANQGSEA. This CDR3 region has 15 residues. CDR3 nucleotides: TGCAGCGTTGAAGATCCGACTAGCGGGATCTATGAGCAGTTCTTC. This encodes CSVEDPTSGIYEQFF.

This clonotype was seen many times. The J gene is TRBJ2-1, the V gene TRBV6-2 or TRBV6-3; no firm D call. The CDR3 spans 12 residues. Trimming left V 8 bases short and J 3 bases short, with 8 bases between. Per the germline V gene, CDR1 is MNHEY and CDR2 is SVGEGT. The CDR3 spells CASRVDYNEQFF. Written as DNA, the CDR3 is TGTGCCAGCCGTGTCGACTACAATGAGCAGTTCTTC.

This clonotype turned up a few times. J is TRBJ2-3 and V is TRBV12-3 or TRBV12-4; possible D gene TRBD2, 6 bases. Trimming shortened V by 2 bases and J by 4 bases, and 19 bases separated the two germline ends. The CDR3 is 17 residues long. CDR3 in amino acids: CASSLRLGGTGPDTQYF. DNA for the CDR3: TGTGCCAGCAGTTTAAGGTTGGGCGGGACGGGCCCAGATACGCAGTATTTT.

The table lists this clonotype with many counts. This chain uses TRBV12-3 or TRBV12-4 with TRBJ2-7; a weak D match, TRBD2 (6 bases). V lost 3 bases and J lost 3, with 12 bases in between. This CDR3 spans 14 amino acids. The CDR3 is CASSFWTTGYEQYF. Written as DNA, the CDR3 is TGTGCCAGCAGTTTTTGGACTACCGGCTACGAGCAGTACTTC.

To note about this clonotype: A much more abundant neighbour one base away suggests this may be a read error. V gene TRBV12-3 or TRBV12-4 combines with J gene TRBJ2-1, with D possibly being TRBD2 (5 bases). This CDR3 region has 13 residues. V was trimmed by 6 bases and J by 5 bases, leaving 11 bases between them. CDR3 in DNA: TGTGCCAGCAGCCGGACTGTCCACAATGAGCAGTTCTTC. It is translated as CASSRTVHNEQFF.

This clonotype occurred many times. V is TRBV29-1 and J is TRBJ1-1, with no clear D. This CDR3 spans 11 amino acids. Looked up from germline, CDR1 is SQVTM and CDR2 is ANQGSEA. V shed 7 bases and J shed 1 base, with 7 bases lying between them. CDR3 region: CSADPNTEAFF. As DNA, the CDR3 is TGCAGCGCCGACCCGAACACTGAAGCTTTCTTT. Combining the CDR3 with reference TRBV29-1 and TRBJ1-1 gives the whole variable domain SAVISQKPSRDICQRGTSLTIQCQVDSQVTMMFWYRQQPGQSLTLIATANQGSEATYESGFVIDKFPISRPNLTFSTLTVSNMSPEDSSIYLCSADPNTEAFFGQGTRLTVV.

At least ten counts were recorded for this clonotype. J is TRBJ1-5 and V is TRBV12-3 or TRBV12-4; D call uncertain. V lost 8 bases, J lost 9 bases, and 17 bases lay in between. The CDR3 spans 13 residues. The CDR3 DNA is TGTGCCAGCGGGCGACGTATTGGGAGGCCCCAGCATTTT. Translating it yields CASGRRIGRPQHF.

The chain is built from TRBV24-1 and TRBJ2-5; TRBD1 matches 8 bases. Trimming took 3 bases from V and 3 from J; bases not matched to a gene: 2. CDR1 is KGHDR, CDR2 SFDVKD, per germline. CDR3 length: 14 residues. In nucleotides, the CDR3 is TGTGCCACCAGTGATCCGACAGGGGAAGAGACCCAGTACTTC. It specifies CATSDPTGEETQYF.

This clonotype has at least ten counts. The rearrangement uses TRBV5-1 and TRBJ2-7; D unresolved. V gave up 2 bases and J gave up 6 bases, with 6 bases separating them. Germline CDR1 reads SGHRS; CDR2 reads YFSETQ. The length of the CDR3 is 11 residues. This CDR3 reads CASSFDREQYF. The CDR3 DNA sequence: TGCGCCAGCAGCTTTGATCGCGAGCAGTACTTC.

This clonotype was seen many times. J is TRBJ1-6 and V is TRBV3-1; tentative D call: TRBD1 (5 bases). Deletions cut 6 bases from V and 7 bases from J, with 13 bases between. Germline V gene sequence: CDR1 LGHDT, CDR2 YNNKEL (reference sequence). CDR3 length equals 14 residues. The CDR3 nucleotides read TGTGCCAGCAGTCCCGGGACGGAAAATTCACCCCTCCACTTT. Its protein is CASSPGTENSPLHF.

This clonotype was seen more than once but under ten times. The chain is built from TRBV20-1 and TRBJ2-3; no definite D call. V gave up 8 bases and J gave up 1 base, with 10 bases separating them. Germline CDR1 DFQATT, CDR2 SNEGSKA (reference sequence). This CDR3 contains 12 residues. The CDR3 loop is CSYDDRTDTQYF. In DNA, the CDR3 is TGCAGTTACGACGACCGCACAGATACGCAGTATTTT.

On this clonotype itself: Given a much more abundant clone one base away, this may be a read error. The V call is TRBV27, the J call TRBJ1-4; D gene ambiguous. V was clipped by 4 bases and J by 5 bases, with 17 bases between them. The V gene's germline CDR1 is MNHEY and CDR2 SMNVEV (reference sequence). The CDR3 is 16 amino acids. The CDR3 DNA reads TGTGCCAGCAGTTCTGCATCGTCAAGGGCCAATGAAAAACTGTTTTTT. Its protein is CASSSASSRANEKLFF. The whole variable domain, filled in from reference TRBV27 and TRBJ1-4, reads EAQVTQNPRYLITVTGKKLTVTCSQNMNHEYMSWYRQDPGLGLRQIYYSMNVEVTDKGDVPEGYKVSRKEKRNFPLILESPSPNQTSLYFCASSSASSRANEKLFFGSGTQLSVL.

This clonotype was seen a few times. V gene TRBV11-3 combines with J gene TRBJ2-5; 13 positions agree with TRBD2. The V gene's germline CDR1 is SGHNT and CDR2 YENEEA. The CDR3 has 17 amino acids. The ends lost 5 bases at V and 0 bases at J; junction bases unmatched: 6. The CDR3 DNA reads as TGTGCCAGCAGCCCGGGACTAGCGGGGCTGAACCAAGAGACCCAGTACTTC. Protein product: CASSPGLAGLNQETQYF. Full variable domain (rest looked up from reference TRBV11-3 and TRBJ2-5): EAGVVQSPRYKIIEKKQPVAFWCNPISGHNTLYWYLQNLGQGPELLIRYENEEAVDDSQLPKDRFSAERLKGVDSTLKIQPAELGDSAVYLCASSPGLAGLNQETQYFGPGTRLLVL.

This clonotype was observed at least ten times. J is TRBJ2-5 and V is TRBV18; D call uncertain. This CDR3 has 13 residues. Germline loops: CDR1 KGHSH, CDR2 LQKENI. V was cut by 2 bases and J by 5 bases, with 9 bases left in between. The chain's CDR3 is CASSPSQKETQYF. In DNA form, the CDR3 reads TGTGCCAGCTCACCAAGTCAGAAGGAGACCCAGTACTTC.

This clonotype was counted between two and nine times. V usage is TRBV12-3 or TRBV12-4 and J usage is TRBJ2-2; maybe TRBD1 (6 bases). This CDR3 spans 18 amino acids. The V end lost 2 bases, the J end lost 1 base, and 17 bases lay between the germline ends. CDR3 residues: CASSLSYRVKENTGELFF. The CDR3 coding sequence is TGTGCCAGCAGTTTAAGTTACAGGGTTAAAGAGAACACCGGGGAGCTGTTTTTT.

The J gene is TRBJ2-1, the V gene TRBV20-1; D remains unclear. This CDR3 is 12 amino acids long. Germline V gene sequence: CDR1 DFQATT, CDR2 SNEGSKA (reference sequence). V lost 1 base and J 10 bases, leaving 11 bases between the germline ends. The CDR3 sequence is CSARAVGAEQFF. CDR3 nucleotide sequence: TGCAGTGCTAGAGCCGTTGGAGCCGAGCAGTTCTTC.

This clonotype appeared a few times. This chain uses TRBV20-1 with TRBJ2-5; the D is unclear. The CDR3 is 17 residues long. CDR1 is DFQATT and CDR2 is SNEGSKA in the germline V gene (reference sequence). Trimming pared 1 base from V and 2 bases from J, leaving 20 bases between. The CDR3 region is CSARARPLGHGQETQYF. The CDR3 DNA follows: TGCAGTGCTAGAGCCCGTCCCCTTGGGCACGGGCAAGAGACCCAGTACTTC.

In its sample, this clonotype was seen a few times. The rearrangement uses TRBV4-1 and TRBJ2-3; 14 bases fit TRBD2. With V trimmed by 3 bases and J by 3 bases, 5 bases remained unmatched. This CDR3 region has 17 residues. Looked up from germline, CDR1 is MGHRA and CDR2 is YSYEKL. CDR3 nucleotides: TGCGCCAGCAGCCAGGTGGGACTAGCGGGAGAGACAGATACGCAGTATTTT. This gives the protein CASSQVGLAGETDTQYF.

Only a few counts were recorded for this clonotype. The chain uses TRBV7-9 and TRBJ1-2; D remains unclear. V shed 0 bases and J shed 5 bases, with 10 bases lying between them. CDR3 length: 14 residues. CDR1 and CDR2 from the germline V gene are SEHNR and FQNEAQ (reference sequence). CDR3 loop: CASSLASSLYGYTF. CDR3 DNA sequence: TGTGCCAGCAGCTTAGCTTCGTCGTTATATGGCTACACCTTC.

This clonotype was counted a few times. This CDR3 reads CASSLSASGGYNEQFF. The CDR3 nucleotides read TGCGCCAGCAGCTTGTCAGCTAGCGGGGGGTACAATGAGCAGTTCTTC. V gene TRBV5-1 combines with J gene TRBJ2-1, with 11 bases identical to TRBD2. This CDR3 is 16 amino acids long. The junction had 4 bases not matched to a gene; V was cut back by 1 base and J by 4 bases. CDR1 and CDR2 from the germline V gene are SGHRS and YFSETQ.

This clonotype was detected many times. The chain is built from TRBV12-3 or TRBV12-4 and TRBJ1-1; maybe TRBD1 (5 bases). The CDR3 runs to 15 residues. With 1 base removed from V and 3 bases from J, the gap between germline ends came to 12 bases. The chain's CDR3 is CASSLGSGKDTEAFF. CDR3 bases: TGTGCCAGCAGTTTAGGGTCAGGGAAGGACACTGAAGCTTTCTTT.